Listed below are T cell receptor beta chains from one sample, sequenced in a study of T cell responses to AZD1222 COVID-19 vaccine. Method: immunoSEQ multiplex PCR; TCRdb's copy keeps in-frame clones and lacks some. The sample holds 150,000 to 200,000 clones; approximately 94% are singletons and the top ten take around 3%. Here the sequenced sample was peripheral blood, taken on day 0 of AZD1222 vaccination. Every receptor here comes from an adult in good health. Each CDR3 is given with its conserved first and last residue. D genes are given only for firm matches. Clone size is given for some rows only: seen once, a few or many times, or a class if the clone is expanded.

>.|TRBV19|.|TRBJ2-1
CAIIVWKDPKINEQFF
TGTGCCATCATAGTATGGAAGGACCCCAAAATAAATGAGCAGTTCTTC
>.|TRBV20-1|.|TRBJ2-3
CSASGGTDTQYF
TGCAGTGCTAGTGGAGGCACAGATACGCAGTATTTT
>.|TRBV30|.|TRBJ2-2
CAWSVQSAGELFF
TGTGCCTGGAGTGTACAATCCGCCGGGGAGCTGTTTTTT
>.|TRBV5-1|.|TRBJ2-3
CASSLVSSPTDTQYF
TGCGCCAGCAGCTTGGTTTCTAGCCCCACAGATACGCAGTATTTT
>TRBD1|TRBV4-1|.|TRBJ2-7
CASSQVPAGGYEQYF
TGCGCCAGCAGCCAAGTTCCGGCAGGGGGCTACGAGCAGTACTTC
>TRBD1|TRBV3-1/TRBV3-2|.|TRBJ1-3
CASSPSRGDRPRSGNTIYF
TGTGCCAGCAGCCCCTCACGTGGGGACAGGCCGCGCTCTGGAAACACCATATATTTT
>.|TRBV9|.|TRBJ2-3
CASSVVGDTQYF
TGTGCCAGCAGCGTAGTGGGGGATACGCAGTATTTT
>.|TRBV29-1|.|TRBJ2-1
CSVDWGDSWFF
TGCAGCGTTGATTGGGGGGATTCGTGGTTCTTC
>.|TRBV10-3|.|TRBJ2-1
CAIRIGTQPYNEQFF
TGTGCCATCAGAATCGGGACGCAGCCTTACAATGAGCAGTTCTTC
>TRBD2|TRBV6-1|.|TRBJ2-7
CASSDRTSGHLVYEQYF
TGTGCCAGCAGTGACAGGACTAGCGGACACCTTGTCTACGAGCAGTACTTC
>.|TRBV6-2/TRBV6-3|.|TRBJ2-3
CASSYPSDRPFPQDTQYF
TGTGCCAGCAGTTACCCGTCCGACAGGCCGTTTCCACAGGATACGCAGTATTTT
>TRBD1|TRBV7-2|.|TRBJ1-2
CASSWDSLNYGYTF
TGTGCCAGCAGCTGGGACAGCCTAAACTATGGCTACACCTTC
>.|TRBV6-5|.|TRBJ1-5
CASSFSGRPSNQPQHF
TGTGCCAGCAGTTTCTCGGGACGGCCTAGCAATCAGCCCCAGCATTTT
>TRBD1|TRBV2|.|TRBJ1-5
CASRTGVNQPQHF
TGTGCCAGCCGGACAGGGGTCAATCAGCCCCAGCATTTT
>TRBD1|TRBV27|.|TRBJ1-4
CASSSGGATGYNEKLFF
TGTGCCAGCAGTTCAGGGGGGGCAACCGGGTATAATGAAAAACTGTTTTTT
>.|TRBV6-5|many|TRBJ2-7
CASINSHYEQYF
TGTGCCAGCATTAACAGCCACTACGAGCAGTACTTC
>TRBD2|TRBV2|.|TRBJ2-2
CASRVLAGVTGELFF
TGTGCCAGCAGGGTACTAGCGGGAGTTACCGGGGAGCTGTTTTTT
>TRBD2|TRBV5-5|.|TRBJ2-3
CASSLAGLAGGGTDTQYF
TGTGCCAGCAGCTTGGCGGGACTAGCGGGAGGTGGCACAGATACGCAGTATTTT
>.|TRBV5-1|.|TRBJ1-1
CASSLDQWALGTEAFF
TGCGCCAGCAGCTTGGACCAATGGGCTCTGGGCACTGAAGCTTTCTTT
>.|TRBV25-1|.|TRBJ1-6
CASRGPLDQRGNSPLHF
TGTGCCAGCAGGGGGCCCCTCGACCAGCGAGGGAATTCACCCCTCCACTTT
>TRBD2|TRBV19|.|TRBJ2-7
CASSIGPRWRESTSYEQYF
TGTGCCAGTAGTATTGGCCCCAGATGGCGGGAGTCCACCTCCTACGAGCAGTACTTC
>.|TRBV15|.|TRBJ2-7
CATSSGSEGEQYF
TGTGCCACCAGCAGCGGCTCGGAGGGGGAGCAGTACTTC
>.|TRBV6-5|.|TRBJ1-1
CASSYSRKGGDTEAFF
TGTGCCAGCAGTTACTCGAGGAAGGGAGGGGACACTGAAGCTTTCTTT
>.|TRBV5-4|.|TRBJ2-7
CASSLPPSYEQYF
TGTGCCAGCAGCTTGCCCCCCTCCTACGAGCAGTACTTC
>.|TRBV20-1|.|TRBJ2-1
CSAREYEQFF
TGCAGTGCTAGAGAATATGAGCAGTTCTTC
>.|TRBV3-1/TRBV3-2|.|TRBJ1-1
CASSQVGGSTEAFF
TGTGCCAGCAGCCAAGTTGGGGGTAGCACTGAAGCTTTCTTT
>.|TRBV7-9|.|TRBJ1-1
CASSLVKETEAFF
TGTGCCAGCAGCTTAGTTAAAGAAACTGAAGCTTTCTTT
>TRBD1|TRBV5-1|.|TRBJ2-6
CASSLGDRGYGANVLTF
TGCGCCAGCAGCTTAGGGGACAGGGGGTATGGGGCCAACGTCCTGACTTTC
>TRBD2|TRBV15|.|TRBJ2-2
CATSVRTSASTGELFF
TGTGCCACCAGCGTTCGGACTAGCGCTAGCACCGGGGAGCTGTTTTTT
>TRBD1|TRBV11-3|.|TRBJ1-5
CASSFWDRGRDSNQPQHF
TGTGCCAGCAGCTTCTGGGACAGGGGGAGAGATAGCAATCAGCCCCAGCATTTT
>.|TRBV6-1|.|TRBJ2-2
CASSETSTGELFF
TGTGCCAGCAGCGAAACCTCCACCGGGGAGCTGTTTTTT
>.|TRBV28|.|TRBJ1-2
CASTGPNNYGYTF
TGTGCCAGCACCGGACCTAATAACTATGGCTACACCTTC
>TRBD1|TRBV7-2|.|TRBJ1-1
CASSSDRETEAFF
TGTGCCAGCAGCTCCGACAGGGAAACTGAAGCTTTCTTT
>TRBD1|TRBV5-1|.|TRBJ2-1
CASSLEGQGYNEQFF
TGCGCCAGCAGCTTGGAGGGACAGGGCTACAATGAGCAGTTCTTC
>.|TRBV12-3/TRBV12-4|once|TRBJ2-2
CASSLGSGGELFF
TGTGCCAGCAGTTTAGGGAGCGGGGGGGAGCTGTTTTTT
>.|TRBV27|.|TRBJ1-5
CASSSSGNQPQHF
TGTGCCAGCAGTTCCTCGGGCAATCAGCCCCAGCATTTT
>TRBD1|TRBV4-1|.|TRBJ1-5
CASSPGQRDQPQHF
TGCGCCAGCAGCCCGGGACAGAGGGATCAGCCCCAGCATTTT
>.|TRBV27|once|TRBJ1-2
CASTPGGSSYGYTF
TGTGCCAGCACCCCCGGGGGCAGCTCCTATGGCTACACCTTC
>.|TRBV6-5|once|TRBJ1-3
CASSSSTETGNTIYF
.
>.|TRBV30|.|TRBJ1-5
CAWSWAGDQPQHF
TGTGCCTGGAGTTGGGCAGGGGACCAGCCCCAGCATTTT
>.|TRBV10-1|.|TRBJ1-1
CASSEGQYMNTEAFF
TGCGCCAGCAGTGAGGGACAGTACATGAACACTGAAGCTTTCTTT